Here is one T cell receptor beta chain with its context. Antigen specificity is unknown. A TCRbeta library incorporating unique molecular identifiers was prepared. TCRdb processed the PCR reads anew with MiXCR; each CDR3 protein has one entry. The sample lists 200,000 to 250,000 distinct CDR3 sequences, 11% occurring once. The sample originates from a study of T-cell reconstitution after alpha-beta-depleted transplantation in children. Overall study findings and caveats: Certain patients had high TCRbeta diversity at day 60, and it came from recipient T cells and thymic progenitors that survived. T-cell counts and diversity at one year following transplant were attributed mainly to newly produced T cells. About two months after transplant, alpha-beta T cells reportedly came from several hundred expanded graft clones.

The input for sequencing was PBMCs, taken before TCRalphabeta/CD19-depleted stem cell transplant. The TCR comes from a child less than two years old with acute myeloid leukemia, due to receive a stem cell transplant.

The CDR3 protein is CSVASGFTSGSGELFF. The CDR3 DNA sequence: TGCAGCGTCGCCTCCGGGTTTACCTCGGGGAGCGGGGAGCTGTTTTTT. This chain joins TRBV29-1 and TRBJ2-2; the D gene is possibly TRBD2 (5 bases). This CDR3 comprises 16 residues. Germline lookup yields CDR1 SQVTM and CDR2 ANQGSEA. The V and J ends lost 6 bases and 7 bases respectively, with 24 bases between them.